These 7 T cell receptor beta chains share one sample of origin, sequenced in a study of T cell responses to AZD1222 COVID-19 vaccine. Some clones are missing from TCRdb's copy, which holds only in-frame ones; the method was immunoSEQ multiplex PCR. The sample holds approximately 99,000 clones, 91% seen once. This specimen was peripheral blood, taken 28 days after the second AZD1222 dose. The receptor set was obtained from an adult who received the AZD1222 COVID-19 vaccine.

The chain recombines TRBV6-1 with TRBJ2-5, with TRBD2 matching over 12 bases. The CDR3 is made up of 17 amino acids. The trim removed 2 bases at V and 4 bases at J, leaving 8 bases unmatched. Germline V gives CDR1 MNHNS, CDR2 SASEGT. The CDR3 is CASSEYSTSGRLETQYF. The CDR3 bases are TGTGCCAGCAGTGAATATTCGACTAGCGGGAGACTAGAGACCCAGTACTTC.

The V gene is TRBV9, the J gene TRBJ1-5; a possible D gene is TRBD1 (6 bases). The CDR3 runs to 15 residues. V lost 4 bases and J lost 0, with 11 bases in between. Germline V gene lookup returns CDR1 SGDLS and CDR2 YYNGEE. DNA for the CDR3: TGTGCCAGCAGCCATGGGGACATTAGCAATCAGCCCCAGCATTTT. This sequence encodes CASSHGDISNQPQHF.

The chain links TRBV4-2 to TRBJ1-1; D is unclear. Germline V gene sequence: CDR1 LGHNA, CDR2 YNFKEQ. Trimming pared 8 bases from V and 4 bases from J, leaving 14 bases between. This CDR3 has 13 amino acids. The CDR3 DNA reads as TGTGCCAGCTCTCAAGACGGAGCCACTGAAGCTTTCTTT. Translated, it gives CASSQDGATEAFF.

This clone is a singleton in its sample. This chain links TRBV10-1 with TRBJ1-6, with D possibly being TRBD1 (6 bases). The CDR3 is 13 amino acids. The germline V gene has CDR1 WNHNN and CDR2 SYGVQD (reference sequence). V was shortened by 4 bases and J by 7 bases, with 8 bases between the two germline ends. The CDR3, as DNA: TGCGCCAGCAGTGTACAGGGAAATTCACCCCTCCACTTT. Protein sequence: CASSVQGNSPLHF.

This rearrangement joins TRBV11-2 to TRBJ1-5; 7 positions agree with TRBD1. Germline V gene data show CDR1 as SGHAT and CDR2 as FQNNGV. This CDR3 is 15 amino acids long. V was pared by 5 bases and J by 4 bases, with 8 bases of the junction left unmatched. The CDR3 loop reads CASSPETGLNQPQHF. As DNA, the CDR3 is TGTGCCAGCAGCCCCGAGACAGGGCTAAATCAGCCCCAGCATTTT.

The genes are TRBV5-1 and TRBJ1-4; possibly TRBD1 for D (5 bases). Germline V gene sequence: CDR1 SGHRS, CDR2 YFSETQ. This CDR3 has 16 residues. V lost 5 bases to trimming and J lost 0 bases, with 14 bases between them. CDR3 bases: TGCGCCAGCAGGGGCGAGAGGGGCGCAACTAATGAAAAACTGTTTTTT. Its translation: CASRGERGATNEKLFF.

V is TRBV18 and J is TRBJ2-6; TRBD1 aligns across 9 bases. The CDR3 has 18 amino acids. Per the germline V gene, CDR1 is KGHSH and CDR2 is LQKENI. The V segment lost 4 bases and the J segment 4 bases; nucleotides outside the gene matches: 11. The CDR3 nucleotides read TGTGCCAGCTCACGGGGGACAGGGCCCATTAGGGGGGCCAACGTCCTGACTTTC. Its protein product is CASSRGTGPIRGANVLTF. The whole variable domain, remainder taken from reference TRBV18 and TRBJ2-6, is NAGVMQNPRHLVRRRGQEARLRCSPMKGHSHVYWYRQLPEEGLKFMVYLQKENIIDESGMPKERFSAEFPKEGPSILRIQQVVRGDSAAYFCASSRGTGPIRGANVLTFGAGSRLTVL.